This T cell receptor beta chain was identified during a study of radiation and T cells in renal cell carcinoma. Findings and caveats of the study: In blood, top tumor clones expanded by 2 weeks, shrinking by 4.

Documented time point: blood 2 weeks post-SBRT. The treatment here: 15 Gy SBRT to primary tumor, nephrectomy 4 weeks later. The method was immunoSEQ multiplex PCR; TCRdb's version includes in-frame clones alone and lacks a portion of them. Found here are some 150,000 clones, approximately 88% of them singletons; the top ten hold 10% to 15%. V lost 0 bases, J lost 6 bases, and 10 bases stayed unmatched. This CDR3 has 19 residues. Germline V gene sequence: CDR1 LGHNA, CDR2 YSLEER. Notes on this clone: Its target is unknown.

The V call is TRBV4-3, the J call TRBJ2-3; 15 bases line up with TRBD2. The sequenced sample was blood, obtained from a patient whose treatment included radiotherapy and nephrectomy. The source is a woman aged 45-65 years with renal cell carcinoma. In nucleotides, the CDR3 is TGCGCCAGCAGCCAAGATAGGACTAGCGGGGGGGCCGTTGCTGATACGCAGTATTTT. Its translation is CASSQDRTSGGAVADTQYF.